The 28 T cell receptor beta chains below were found in one sample sequenced in a study of Graves' ophthalmopathy and Graves' hyperthyroidism (dated by TCRdb to the late 2010s). Sequencing used an Illumina HiSeq 2000. For repertoire sequencing, TCR beta CDR3 regions were amplified from RNA transcripts. The first round of RT-PCR was done with HTBI primers and the Qiagen OneStep RT-PCR kit, and was followed by a second round of multiplex PCR, then size selection and purification. TCRdb took the public reads, trimmed them with fastp at Q25, ran MiXCR for clone calling and kept in-frame beta chains. Records with the same CDR3 protein are collapsed into one entry carrying the most frequent genes and DNA. This sample is represented by a few hundred thousand distinct CDR3 sequences; about a sixth of them were singletons. Around an eighth of the sample lies in the top ten. Sequences were obtained from peripheral blood. These receptors were collected from an adult man with Graves' ophthalmopathy.

This clonotype was detected a few times. The chain has TRBV4-1 and TRBJ2-7, with 8 bases identical to TRBD2. Per the germline V gene, CDR1 is MGHRA and CDR2 is YSYEKL. The CDR3 has 15 amino acids. Trimming removed 3 bases from V and 6 bases from J; junction bases left unmatched: 10. DNA for the CDR3: TGCGCCAGCAGCCAGTCCGGGACTAGTCTCTCCGAGCAGTACTTC. This gives the protein CASSQSGTSLSEQYF.

This clonotype was detected once. This rearrangement joins TRBV29-1 to TRBJ2-7; D gene unclear. CDR3 length equals 14 residues. Between the trimmed V and J ends, which lost 0 bases and 3 bases, there was a span of 12 bases. The germline V gene encodes CDR1 SQVTM and CDR2 ANQGSEA. The CDR3 is CSVEDSDSNYEQYF. Written as DNA, the CDR3 is TGCAGCGTTGAAGATTCCGACTCAAACTACGAGCAGTACTTC.

This clonotype has at least ten counts. The chain combines TRBV6-5 with TRBJ2-2, with 9 bases that match TRBD1. V dropped 5 bases and J dropped 6; count of bases not matched to a gene: 7. The germline V gene has CDR1 MNHEY and CDR2 SVGAGI. This CDR3 is 15 amino acids long. Here the CDR3 DNA reads TGTGCCAGCAGTCGTCTCCGGGACAGGGCCGGGGAGCTGTTTTTT. Its protein is CASSRLRDRAGELFF.

This clonotype has at least ten counts. The chain couples TRBV7-9 to TRBJ1-2; 7 bases fit TRBD1. There are 15 residues in the CDR3. The J segment lost 4 bases and the V segment lost 5 bases, leaving 10 bases of the junction unmatched. Per germline, CDR1 SEHNR and CDR2 FQNEAQ (reference sequence). DNA for the CDR3: TGTGCCAGCAGCCGAGGACAGGAGGAGAGCTATGGCTACACCTTC. This encodes CASSRGQEESYGYTF.

The J gene is TRBJ1-6, the V gene TRBV6-1; TRBD1 matches at 9 bases. The V gene's germline CDR1 is MNHNS and CDR2 SASEGT. The J segment lost 8 bases and the V segment lost 6 bases, leaving 5 bases of the junction unmatched. This CDR3 has 14 amino acids. The CDR3 reads CASRMGQGHSPLHF. For the CDR3, the DNA is TGTGCCAGCAGGATGGGACAGGGTCATTCACCCCTCCACTTT.

This clonotype was observed a few times. This may be a read error: a much more frequent sequence differs by one nucleotide. The chain is built from TRBV18 and TRBJ1-1, with a possible D match to TRBD1 (5 bases). CDR1 is KGHSH and CDR2 is LQKENI in the germline V gene. The CDR3 runs 16 residues. V shed 3 bases and J shed 1 base, with 15 bases lying between them. CDR3 sequence: CASSPEHGGGNTEAFF. The CDR3 DNA reads as TGTGCCAGCTCACCGGAACATGGGGGGGGGAACACTGAAGCTTTCTTT.

V and J are TRBV6-5 and TRBJ2-7; no definite D call. Germline CDR1 MNHEY, CDR2 SVGAGI. The CDR3 spans 14 residues. V lost 7 bases and J lost 0, with 13 bases in between. CDR3 nucleotides: TGTGCCAGCATTTCGGTAGGCAACTCCTACGAGCAGTACTTC. This encodes CASISVGNSYEQYF.

CDR3 in amino acids: CATSWAQGSSYEQYF. The DNA for the CDR3 is TGTGCCACCAGCTGGGCACAGGGGAGCTCCTACGAGCAGTACTTC. The gene calls are TRBV15 and TRBJ2-7; 7 bases are shared with TRBD1. The CDR3 runs 15 residues. The germline gives CDR1 LNHNV, CDR2 YYDKDF (reference sequence). V lost 5 bases to trimming and J lost 0 bases; unmatched junction nucleotides: 7.

This clonotype was recorded only once. The chain uses TRBV28 and TRBJ2-5; 11 bases align to TRBD2. Germline V gives CDR1 MDHEN, CDR2 SYDVKM. This CDR3 has 18 residues. V was pared by 7 bases and J by 1 base, with 14 bases of the junction left unmatched. CDR3 loop: CASTPWASGRLSQETQYF. The CDR3 region has the DNA TGTGCCAGCACCCCGTGGGCTAGCGGGAGGCTATCCCAAGAGACCCAGTACTTC.

This clonotype was seen ten or more times. The J gene is TRBJ1-1, the V gene TRBV6-5, with D uncertain. Trimming shortened V by 5 bases and J by 1 base, and 14 bases separated the two germline ends. Germline values: CDR1 MNHEY, CDR2 SVGAGI. The CDR3 is 15 residues long. The DNA of the CDR3 is TGTGCCAGCAGTCACGCCCAACAAGCGAACACTGAAGCTTTCTTT. Its protein is CASSHAQQANTEAFF.

This clonotype was counted ten times or more. The V gene is TRBV6-5, the J gene TRBJ2-7; D gene ambiguous. The germline gives CDR1 MNHEY, CDR2 SVGAGI. This CDR3 region has 13 residues. Trimming took 0 bases from V and 5 from J, leaving 8 bases between them. The CDR3 DNA reads TGTGCCAGCAGTTACTCGGGCAGCGACGAGCAGTACTTC. Translated, it gives CASSYSGSDEQYF.

CDR3 sequence (DNA): TGTGCCAGCAGCCCCGCGGGACAGATACTCTACGAGCAGTACTTC. This sequence encodes CASSPAGQILYEQYF. V and J are TRBV7-8 and TRBJ2-5, with TRBD1 as a possible D gene (7 bases). The end of the DNA is better explained by TRBJ2-7, so the J call may be wrong. The CDR3 totals 15 residues. The V gene's germline CDR1 is SGHVS and CDR2 FQNEAQ.

This clonotype came up many times. The V call is TRBV14, the J call TRBJ1-5, with 10 bases that match TRBD1. Germline V gene sequence: CDR1 SGHDN, CDR2 FVKESK. CDR3 length: 15 amino acids. The V gene end was trimmed by 2 bases and the J gene end by 6 bases; junction bases not matched to a gene: 4. CDR3: CASSQHRTGGQPQHF. The CDR3 nucleotides are TGTGCCAGCAGCCAACACCGGACAGGGGGTCAGCCCCAGCATTTT. The full variable domain, in which reference TRBV14 and TRBJ1-5 provide the parts outside the CDR3, is EAGVTQFPSHSVIEKGQTVTLRCDPISGHDNLYWYRRVMGKEIKFLLHFVKESKQDESGMPNNRFLAERTGGTYSTLKVQPAELEDSGVYFCASSQHRTGGQPQHFGDGTRLSIL.

The chain combines TRBV7-8 with TRBJ2-7, with D tentatively TRBD1 or TRBD2 (5 bases each). V was trimmed by 1 base and J by 4 bases, leaving 8 bases between them. Germline CDR1 is SGHVS and CDR2 is FQNEAQ. This CDR3 comprises 13 residues. The CDR3 DNA reads TGTGCCAGCAGCTTAGGGGACGTATACGAGCAGTACTTC. Protein sequence: CASSLGDVYEQYF.

The sample holds many counts of this clonotype. This rearrangement joins TRBV19 to TRBJ2-7; D is unclear. The CDR3 loop spans 13 amino acids. With 10 bases removed from V and 3 bases from J, the gap between germline ends came to 16 bases. The germline V gene has CDR1 LNHDA and CDR2 SQIVND (reference sequence). CDR3 residues: CATSPAGRYEQYF. The CDR3 coding sequence is TGTGCCACCTCGCCGGCTGGACGCTACGAGCAGTACTTC.

The CDR3 nucleotides are TGCGCCACCACACCTGGTAACGCAGACCCATCGGGCTATGGCTACACCTTC. Protein product: CATTPGNADPSGYGYTF. The V gene is TRBV5-1, the J gene TRBJ1-2; D gene ambiguous. Germline CDR1 and CDR2: SGHRS and YFSETQ. CDR3 size: 17 residues. The V gene lost 9 bases and the J gene lost 4 bases, with 28 bases spanning the gap.

A note on this clonotype: One end of the junction varies from germline; a read error may be responsible. This chain links TRBV18 with TRBJ1-5; D call uncertain. Germline CDR1 reads KGHSH; CDR2 reads LQKENI. The CDR3 consists of 13 residues. The CDR3 DNA follows: TGTGCCAGCTCACCAGCAAACAGAGACCAGCTATATTTT. It translates to CASSPANRDQLYF.

This clonotype has a count of ten or more. This chain uses TRBV29-1 with TRBJ1-2, with D unresolved. CDR3 size: 9 residues. The germline V gene encodes CDR1 SQVTM and CDR2 ANQGSEA. V lost 3 bases to trimming and J lost 8 bases, with 4 bases between them. CDR3 sequence: CSVDSGYTF. Written as DNA, the CDR3 is TGCAGCGTTGACAGCGGCTACACCTTC.

Note on this clonotype: At one boundary the junction diverges from the germline segment, which might be a read error. CDR3 sequence: CASSLPESATYQPQHF. As DNA, the CDR3 is TGTGCCAGCAGTTTACCGGAATCAGCAACTTATCAACCCCAGCATTTT. V and J are TRBV28 and TRBJ1-5; D gene ambiguous. Germline V gene data show CDR1 as MDHEN and CDR2 as SYDVKM. The CDR3 is made up of 16 amino acids.

This clonotype was observed at least ten times. The J gene is TRBJ2-4, the V gene TRBV11-2, with D tentatively TRBD1 (6 bases). Deletions cut 1 base from V and 0 bases from J, with 19 bases between. This CDR3 has 19 amino acids. Germline CDR1 reads SGHAT; CDR2 reads FQNNGV. As DNA, the CDR3 is TGTGCCAGCAGCTTAGGAGGGGGAGCAGTGTCCCTAGCCAAAAACATTCAGTACTTC. As protein: CASSLGGGAVSLAKNIQYF.

The sample holds many counts of this clonotype. The genes are TRBV7-3 and TRBJ1-2; D perhaps matches TRBD1 (6 bases). The CDR3 covers 14 residues. V lost 7 bases and J lost 2, with 14 bases in between. Germline V CDR1 and CDR2: SGHTA, FQGTGA. The CDR3 sequence: CASTITGTNYGYTF. For the CDR3, the DNA is TGTGCCAGCACTATAACAGGGACCAACTATGGCTACACCTTC.

This clonotype was observed at least ten times. This chain uses TRBV4-2 with TRBJ1-2; TRBD1 agrees at 8 bases. Germline trimming cut 1 base from V and 3 bases from J; bases unmatched to any gene: 7. The CDR3 is 16 amino acids. In germline, CDR1 is LGHNA, CDR2 YNFKEQ. The CDR3 DNA reads TGTGCCAGCAGCCAAGGGGCAGGGGGCCGGTACTATGGCTACACCTTC. It encodes CASSQGAGGRYYGYTF.

This clonotype was counted a few times. V is TRBV12-3 or TRBV12-4 and J is TRBJ1-5; 8 nucleotides match TRBD1. V was pared by 5 bases and J by 3 bases, with 3 bases of the junction left unmatched. This CDR3 is built from 14 residues. CDR3 DNA: TGTGCCAGCAGTCGGACAGGGAACAATCAGCCCCAGCATTTT. This codes for CASSRTGNNQPQHF.

This clonotype was seen ten or more times. CDR3 loop: CAWSARGAWTGELFF. CDR3 nucleotide sequence: TGTGCCTGGAGTGCGCGGGGGGCCTGGACCGGGGAGCTGTTTTTT. The V and J genes are TRBV30 and TRBJ2-2; 8 nucleotides match TRBD2. Germline V gene sequence: CDR1 GTSNPN, CDR2 SVGIG (reference sequence). The CDR3 sequence is 15 residues long. V shed 1 base, J shed 5 bases, and the junction held 6 bases outside the gene matches. The whole variable domain, filled in from reference TRBV30 and TRBJ2-2, reads SQTIHQWPATLVQPVGSPLSLECTVEGTSNPNLYWYRQAAGRGLQLLFYSVGIGQISSEVPQNLSASRPQDRQFILSSKKLLLSDSGFYLCAWSARGAWTGELFFGEGSRLTVL.

This clonotype was detected ten times or more. The chain carries TRBV11-2 and TRBJ1-1; no definite D call. Trimming stripped 2 bases from V and 5 bases from J, with 12 bases between. Germline lookup yields CDR1 SGHAT and CDR2 FQNNGV. This CDR3 is built from 14 residues. The CDR3 is CASSLNLRTTEAFF. The DNA of the CDR3 is TGTGCCAGCAGCTTAAATCTCAGGACGACTGAAGCTTTCTTT.

This clonotype was counted many times. The chain uses TRBV20-1 and TRBJ2-7, with D possibly being TRBD1 or TRBD2 (7 bases each). This CDR3 comprises 14 residues. The germline V gene has CDR1 DFQATT and CDR2 SNEGSKA (reference sequence). Trimming left V 5 bases short and J 4 bases short, with 18 bases between. CDR3 amino acids: CSAPPGQRGYEQYF. The DNA of the CDR3 is TGCAGTGCTCCCCCGGGACAGCGGGGATACGAGCAGTACTTC.

This clonotype was seen many times. This chain uses TRBV10-1 with TRBJ1-3; D remains unclear. Germline V CDR1 and CDR2: WNHNN, SYGVQD (reference sequence). The V end was cut by 4 bases, the J end by 3 bases, with 10 bases between. This CDR3 has 14 residues. This CDR3 reads CASSGRQYGNTIYF. Here the CDR3 DNA reads TGCGCCAGCAGTGGTCGACAATATGGAAACACCATATATTTT.

The sample holds many counts of this clonotype. CDR3 coding DNA: TGTGCCAGCAGTCAGACAGGGGGGACCGGGGAGCTGTTTTTT. Residues: CASSQTGGTGELFF. V usage is TRBV12-3 or TRBV12-4 and J usage is TRBJ2-2; TRBD1 aligns across 9 bases. This CDR3 is built from 14 residues. V shed 5 bases, J shed 5 bases, and the junction held 3 bases outside the gene matches.